What follows are 30 T cell receptor beta chains derived from one specimen sequenced in a study of T cell changes during pregnancy in multiple sclerosis. The repertoire was sequenced with immunoSEQ multiplex PCR; TCRdb's copy has only in-frame clones and lacks some. The sample yields some 54,000 clones, roughly 93% seen once. This sample comprised peripheral blood, obtained after pregnancy. Receptors were obtained from a female donor with multiple sclerosis, enrolled in a pregnancy study.

This chain joins TRBV19 and TRBJ1-4; 7 bases line up with TRBD1. The CDR3 consists of 15 residues. Looked up from germline, CDR1 is LNHDA and CDR2 is SQIVND (reference sequence). Trimming at V came to 4 bases and at J to 6 bases, leaving 8 bases not matched to a gene. DNA for the CDR3: TGTGCCAGTAGTAGCGGGACAGTGGGGTATGAAAAACTGTTTTTT. This codes for CASSSGTVGYEKLFF.

The chain combines TRBV6-5 with TRBJ1-2; 8 bases are a match to TRBD1. Germline CDR1 reads MNHEY; CDR2 reads SVGAGI. The CDR3 contains 14 residues. Trimming took 4 bases from V and 7 from J; bases not matched to a gene: 8. In DNA, the CDR3 is TGTGCCAGCAGTTCGAGCCAGGGGGCCGGTGGCTACACCTTC. Its protein product is CASSSSQGAGGYTF.

The rearrangement links TRBV29-1 to TRBJ1-1, with 7 bases identical to TRBD1. This CDR3 contains 13 residues. The J segment lost 0 bases and the V segment lost 8 bases, leaving 6 bases of the junction unmatched. CDR1 SQVTM and CDR2 ANQGSEA come from the germline V gene. The CDR3 sequence: CSLRDRVNTEAFF. CDR3 nucleotides: TGCAGCCTAAGAGACAGGGTGAACACTGAAGCTTTCTTT.

As DNA, the CDR3 is TGTGCCAGCAGCTCACGGGAGTTATGGAACACCGGGGAGCTGTTTTTT. Amino acid sequence: CASSSRELWNTGELFF. The rearrangement uses TRBV7-9 and TRBJ2-2; D perhaps matches TRBD2 (6 bases). Germline V gene data show CDR1 as SEHNR and CDR2 as FQNEAQ (reference sequence). Trimming pared 4 bases from V and 1 base from J, leaving 13 bases between. The CDR3 has 16 amino acids.

The gene calls are TRBV5-4 and TRBJ2-1, with 8 bases that match TRBD1. V trimming: 5 bases; J trimming: 3 bases; junction bases outside the gene matches: 10. The CDR3 is made up of 16 amino acids. In germline, CDR1 is SGHNT, CDR2 YYREEE (reference sequence). The CDR3 loop is CASRPLPGTGYNEQFF. CDR3 DNA: TGTGCCAGCAGACCCCTTCCGGGGACAGGCTACAATGAGCAGTTCTTC.

This clone appeared a single time. This sequence joins TRBV29-1 and TRBJ2-1; 7 bases fit TRBD2. Germline CDR1 reads SQVTM; CDR2 reads ANQGSEA. The CDR3 runs to 15 residues. The junction had 8 bases not matched to a gene; V was cut back by 2 bases and J by 4 bases. In DNA, the CDR3 is TGCAGCGTTGAACCCGGAGCTAGCGGATACAATGAGCAGTTCTTC. Protein sequence: CSVEPGASGYNEQFF.

The CDR3 protein is CASHPRDREWNTEAFF. CDR3 bases: TGTGCCAGCCATCCGCGGGACAGGGAATGGAACACTGAAGCTTTCTTT. J is TRBJ1-1 and V is TRBV14; 9 bases fit TRBD1. V shed 8 bases and J 1 base; nucleotides not matched to a gene: 11. Germline V gene sequence: CDR1 SGHDN, CDR2 FVKESK. This CDR3 contains 16 residues.

The chain is built from TRBV15 and TRBJ2-3; 13 bases line up with TRBD2. Trimming removed 4 bases from V and 2 bases from J; junction bases left unmatched: 9. The CDR3 contains 18 residues. Germline CDR1 and CDR2: LNHNV and YYDKDF (reference sequence). The CDR3 is CATSNPKGLAGSTDTQYF. CDR3 DNA: TGTGCCACCAGCAACCCAAAGGGACTAGCGGGATCCACAGATACGCAGTATTTT.

The chain links TRBV27 to TRBJ2-2, with D uncertain. Germline V gene lookup returns CDR1 MNHEY and CDR2 SMNVEV (reference sequence). Trimming left V 2 bases short and J 5 bases short, with 6 bases between. The CDR3 is made up of 13 amino acids. The CDR3 region has the DNA TGTGCCAGCAGTTTAGGGCGAACCGGGGAGCTGTTTTTT. Its protein is CASSLGRTGELFF.

The chain has TRBV18 and TRBJ1-4; 9 bases map to TRBD1. This CDR3 is built from 14 residues. J was trimmed by 5 bases and V by 4 bases; bases with no gene match: 2. Germline-derived CDR1 and CDR2 are KGHSH and LQKENI. CDR3 in DNA: TGTGCCAGCTCACGCGGGACAGGGAATGAAAAACTGTTTTTT. Translated: CASSRGTGNEKLFF.

The chain carries TRBV4-1 and TRBJ2-1; 8 positions match TRBD1. V lost 4 bases, J lost 10 bases, and 12 bases stayed unmatched. Germline loops: CDR1 MGHRA, CDR2 YSYEKL. There are 15 residues in the CDR3. The CDR3 spells CASSPIRQGQGEQFF. For the CDR3, the DNA is TGCGCCAGCAGCCCAATCCGACAGGGGCAAGGGGAGCAGTTCTTC.

This chain connects TRBV25-1 to TRBJ2-2; a possible D gene is TRBD2 (5 bases). Germline CDR1 and CDR2: MGHDK and SYGVNS. Trimming removed 6 bases at V and 0 bases at J, with 11 bases between. The CDR3 contains 15 residues. Written as DNA, the CDR3 is TGTGCCAGCAGCGGGGTCCGGGCGAACACCGGGGAGCTGTTTTTT. Protein sequence: CASSGVRANTGELFF.

This chain connects TRBV27 to TRBJ1-2; 9 positions agree with TRBD1. The V and J ends lost 6 bases and 3 bases, in that order; junction bases with no gene match: 8. The CDR3 runs 15 residues. The germline V gene has CDR1 MNHEY and CDR2 SMNVEV (reference sequence). Here the CDR3 DNA reads TGTGCCAGCAGACGGCCGGGACAGGGAGACTATGGCTACACCTTC. Its protein is CASRRPGQGDYGYTF.

The chain carries TRBV6-5 and TRBJ2-2; 11 bases align to TRBD2. J was trimmed by 6 bases and V by 7 bases; bases with no gene match: 7. The CDR3 sequence is 15 residues long. Germline V gene sequence: CDR1 MNHEY, CDR2 SVGAGI. DNA of the CDR3: TGTGCCAGCAACTTAGCGGGAGGGCCCGCCGGGGAGCTGTTTTTT. Residues: CASNLAGGPAGELFF.

V gene TRBV6-5 combines with J gene TRBJ1-2, with 7 bases lining up with TRBD1. With V trimmed by 5 bases and J by 1 base, 7 bases remained unmatched. CDR1 is MNHEY and CDR2 is SVGAGI in the germline V gene. The CDR3 contains 15 residues. The CDR3, as DNA: TGTGCCAGCAGTCGACGGGACAGAGATAACTATGGCTACACCTTC. It yields the protein CASSRRDRDNYGYTF.

This sequence joins TRBV4-3 and TRBJ2-7; D possibly corresponds to TRBD1 (5 bases). V was cut by 0 bases and J by 1 base, with 7 bases left in between. This CDR3 is built from 14 residues. Germline V gene lookup returns CDR1 LGHNA and CDR2 YSLEER. CDR3 DNA sequence: TGCGCCAGCAGCCAAGAGCAGGGATCCTACGAGCAGTACTTC. Its translation is CASSQEQGSYEQYF.

The rearrangement uses TRBV27 and TRBJ2-1; D remains unclear. V was clipped by 5 bases and J by 1 base, with 3 bases between them. CDR3 length: 12 residues. CDR1 is MNHEY, CDR2 SMNVEV, per germline (reference sequence). CDR3 coding DNA: TGTGCCAGCAGTCCATCCTACAATGAGCAGTTCTTC. This encodes CASSPSYNEQFF.

This sequence joins TRBV23-1 and TRBJ2-1; the D gene is possibly TRBD1 (5 bases). TRBV23-1 is placed among ORFs of uncertain function. Trimming cost V 6 bases and J 8 bases, with 20 bases left between them. The CDR3 spans 15 residues. CDR3 DNA: TGCGCCAGCAGGAAAGACAGCGTTCTAGAGGATGAGCAGTTCTTC. The encoded protein is CASRKDSVLEDEQFF.

The rearrangement joins TRBV10-3 to TRBJ2-1, with TRBD1 matching over 8 bases. Germline loops: CDR1 ENHRY, CDR2 SYGVKD. V gave up 4 bases and J gave up 7 bases; unmatched junction bases: 12. CDR3 length: 16 residues. CDR3: CAISGGWQGASNEQFF. The CDR3 DNA reads as TGTGCCATCAGTGGGGGTTGGCAGGGGGCGTCAAATGAGCAGTTCTTC.

V gene TRBV7-9 combines with J gene TRBJ2-5, with 14 nucleotides matching TRBD2. The CDR3 consists of 17 residues. With V trimmed by 2 bases and J by 4 bases, 6 bases remained unmatched. Germline CDR1 is SEHNR and CDR2 is FQNEAQ (reference sequence). The CDR3 sequence: CASSLFGTSGSRETQYF. CDR3 DNA sequence: TGTGCCAGCAGCTTATTTGGGACTAGCGGGAGTCGAGAGACCCAGTACTTC.

This clone was recorded only once. The V gene is TRBV6-1, the J gene TRBJ1-4; possible D gene TRBD1, 6 bases. The CDR3 has 15 amino acids. Trimming removed 4 bases at V and 3 bases at J, with 12 bases between. Germline CDR1 MNHNS, CDR2 SASEGT. The CDR3 bases are TGTGCCAGCAGTGTCGACAGGCGGGCTAATGAAAAACTGTTTTTT. It yields the protein CASSVDRRANEKLFF.

The chain joins TRBV5-1 to TRBJ2-2; 7 bases align to TRBD1. CDR3 size: 14 residues. The germline V gene has CDR1 SGHRS and CDR2 YFSETQ. With V trimmed by 3 bases and J by 3 bases, 2 bases remained unmatched. The CDR3 region is CASSSQGYTGELFF. As DNA, the CDR3 is TGCGCCAGCAGCTCACAGGGGTACACCGGGGAGCTGTTTTTT.

V and J are TRBV5-4 and TRBJ2-3; a possible D gene is TRBD2 (6 bases). The CDR3 length is 15 residues. V was cut by 4 bases and J by 4 bases, with 16 bases left in between. Germline V gene sequence: CDR1 SGHNT, CDR2 YYREEE (reference sequence). DNA for the CDR3: TGTGCCAGCAGCATTGGCGGGGTGGGAGCAGATACGCAGTATTTT. This encodes CASSIGGVGADTQYF. Complete variable domain (other parts from reference TRBV5-4 and TRBJ2-3): ETGVTQSPTHLIKTRGQQVTLRCSSQSGHNTVSWYQQALGQGPQFIFQYYREEENGRGNFPPRFSGLQFPNYSSELNVNALELDDSALYLCASSIGGVGADTQYFGPGTRLTVL.

This rearrangement joins TRBV11-2 to TRBJ1-2, with TRBD1 identical over 7 bases. J gave up 5 bases and V 2 bases, and 8 bases lay outside the gene matches. There are 15 residues in the CDR3. Germline values: CDR1 SGHAT, CDR2 FQNNGV. The CDR3 nucleotides are TGTGCCAGCAGCTTACAGTCAGGGGGTGAATATGGCTACACCTTC. Amino acids: CASSLQSGGEYGYTF.

This chain uses TRBV27 with TRBJ2-2; D gene ambiguous. Deletions cut 5 bases from V and 3 bases from J, with 7 bases between. Looked up from germline, CDR1 is MNHEY and CDR2 is SMNVEV (reference sequence). The CDR3 extends over 13 amino acids. In nucleotides, the CDR3 is TGTGCCAGCAGTGTACGGTACACCGGGGAGCTGTTTTTT. As protein: CASSVRYTGELFF.

The chain recombines TRBV9 with TRBJ2-1, with D perhaps TRBD2 (6 bases). Germline CDR1 and CDR2: SGDLS and YYNGEE. The CDR3 covers 14 residues. V lost 4 bases and J 8 bases, leaving 16 bases between the germline ends. The CDR3 loop is CASSSGTAWDEQFF. The DNA of the CDR3 is TGTGCCAGCAGCTCCGGGACTGCGTGGGATGAGCAGTTCTTC.

This chain connects TRBV6-6 to TRBJ2-5, with 8 positions matching TRBD1. This CDR3 contains 15 residues. Unmatched junction bases numbered 5, after V lost 4 bases and J lost 1 base. The germline CDR1 and CDR2 sequences are MNHNY and SVGAGI (reference sequence). CDR3 in amino acids: CASSSPGTGQETQYF. The CDR3 nucleotides read TGTGCCAGCAGTTCGCCCGGGACAGGCCAAGAGACCCAGTACTTC.

The chain is built from TRBV29-1 and TRBJ2-2; D gene ambiguous. Trimming stripped 4 bases from V and 0 bases from J, with 15 bases between. CDR1 SQVTM and CDR2 ANQGSEA come from the germline V gene. This CDR3 region has 16 residues. CDR3 in amino acids: CSVVDLDSSNTGELFF. CDR3 bases: TGCAGCGTTGTGGATCTCGACTCCTCGAACACCGGGGAGCTGTTTTTT.

This chain joins TRBV7-9 and TRBJ2-1; TRBD2 matches at 8 bases. CDR1 is SEHNR and CDR2 is FQNEAQ in the germline V gene (reference sequence). The CDR3 extends over 15 amino acids. The V segment lost 6 bases and the J segment 2 bases; nucleotides outside the gene matches: 6. CDR3 nucleotides: TGTGCCAGCAGTCCCGGGACTAGAGCCTACAATGAGCAGTTCTTC. As protein: CASSPGTRAYNEQFF.

V and J are TRBV9 and TRBJ2-1; D gene ambiguous. Trimming pared 4 bases from V and 2 bases from J, leaving 16 bases between. The CDR3 runs 16 residues. Germline V CDR1 and CDR2: SGDLS, YYNGEE. The DNA for the CDR3 is TGTGCCAGCAGCCCCCGAGGTCCTGAGGCCTACAATGAGCAGTTCTTC. It yields the protein CASSPRGPEAYNEQFF.